One and the same sample provided the 24 T cell receptor beta chains below, sequenced in a study of cytomegalovirus exposure and HLA in healthy donors. PCR employed 60 Vbeta and 13 Jbeta primers. Clones were sequenced by immunoSEQ multiplex PCR, and TCRdb holds only the in-frame ones, with some missing. The data hold some 170,000 clones, with approximately 80% observed a single time. Sequencing was done on a sample of PBMCs. These receptors all stem from a woman between 18 and 29 years old in good health and CMV-seropositive.

The V and J genes are TRBV4-2 and TRBJ2-7; 9 positions match TRBD1. The junction had 7 bases not matched to a gene; V was cut back by 2 bases and J by 2 bases. Germline loops: CDR1 LGHNA, CDR2 YNFKEQ. The CDR3 has 16 amino acids. The CDR3 loop is CASSQLGTGKAYEQYF. CDR3 DNA: TGTGCCAGCAGCCAACTTGGGACAGGGAAAGCCTACGAGCAGTACTTC.

The chain carries TRBV10-1 and TRBJ2-5; possibly TRBD1 for D (6 bases). Between the trimmed V and J ends, which lost 6 bases and 5 bases, there was a span of 16 bases. The CDR3 length is 14 residues. CDR1 WNHNN and CDR2 SYGVQD come from the germline V gene (reference sequence). The CDR3 loop is CASREHRDGETQYF. DNA for the CDR3: TGCGCCAGCAGGGAACACAGGGATGGGGAGACCCAGTACTTC.

The gene calls are TRBV27 and TRBJ2-7, with D possibly being TRBD2 (6 bases). V was clipped by 2 bases and J by 4 bases, with 12 bases between them. The CDR3 contains 14 residues. Germline lookup yields CDR1 MNHEY and CDR2 SMNVEV (reference sequence). This CDR3 reads CASSLAGTGYEQYF. In DNA, the CDR3 is TGTGCCAGCAGTTTAGCGGGAACAGGTTACGAGCAGTACTTC.

The V and J genes are TRBV4-2 and TRBJ1-1, with 7 bases that match TRBD1. Germline V gives CDR1 LGHNA, CDR2 YNFKEQ. The CDR3 covers 15 residues. The V gene end was trimmed by 4 bases and the J gene end by 1 base; junction bases not matched to a gene: 6. The CDR3 DNA sequence: TGTGCCAGCAGCCTGGGACAGACTACGAACACTGAAGCTTTCTTT. The encoded protein is CASSLGQTTNTEAFF.

The chain carries TRBV5-1 and TRBJ2-3; 9 bases line up with TRBD2. The CDR3 has 16 residues. CDR1 SGHRS and CDR2 YFSETQ come from the germline V gene. After removal of 3 bases from V and 9 bases from J, the junction contained 14 bases not matched to a gene. CDR3 sequence (DNA): TGCGCCAGCAGCTCGCCGTTCCCGCGGGGGGGCCCCACGCAGTATTTT. Amino acids: CASSSPFPRGGPTQYF.

V and J are TRBV7-2 and TRBJ2-3, with D unclear. The length of the CDR3 is 15 residues. V gave up 1 base and J gave up 1 base, with 9 bases separating them. Germline CDR1 and CDR2: SGHTA and FQGNSA. The CDR3 DNA is TGTGCCAGCAGCTTAGTTACCGGTGGCACAGATACGCAGTATTTT. As protein: CASSLVTGGTDTQYF. Supplemented by reference TRBV7-2 and TRBJ2-3, the full variable domain reads GAGVSQSPSNKVTEKGKDVELRCDPISGHTALYWYRQSLGQGLEFLIYFQGNSAPDKSGLPSDRFSAERTGGSVSTLTIQRTQQEDSAVYLCASSLVTGGTDTQYFGPGTRLTVL.

The chain carries TRBV9 and TRBJ1-2; D might be TRBD1 (6 bases). The CDR3 runs 17 residues. CDR1 is SGDLS, CDR2 YYNGEE, per germline. V dropped 1 base and J dropped 7 bases, with 23 bases sitting between them. Here the CDR3 reads CASSVNARGGQVSGYTF. The CDR3 DNA is TGTGCCAGCAGCGTAAACGCCCGTGGGGGCCAAGTTAGTGGCTACACCTTC.

The rearrangement joins TRBV4-1 to TRBJ2-7; D is unresolved. Germline CDR1 and CDR2: MGHRA and YSYEKL. The length of the CDR3 is 14 residues. V lost 1 base and J lost 3, with 10 bases in between. This chain's CDR3 is CASSQAPQFYEQYF. In DNA form, the CDR3 reads TGCGCCAGCAGCCAAGCCCCTCAGTTCTACGAGCAGTACTTC.

The chain couples TRBV18 to TRBJ1-2, with a possible D match to TRBD1 (5 bases). Trimming removed 3 bases at V and 5 bases at J, with 10 bases between. Germline CDR1 reads KGHSH; CDR2 reads LQKENI. The CDR3 totals 13 residues. The CDR3 is CASSPDRWYGYTF. CDR3 coding DNA: TGTGCCAGCTCACCCGACAGATGGTATGGCTACACCTTC.

The CDR3 DNA sequence: TGTGCCAGCAGCTTAGGCCCAGATTCACCCCTCCACTTT. The encoded protein is CASSLGPDSPLHF. V is TRBV7-6 and J is TRBJ1-6, with D unclear. The V and J ends lost 1 base and 8 bases respectively, with 6 bases between them. From germline, CDR1 is SGHVS and CDR2 FNYEAQ. The CDR3 consists of 13 residues.

This clone turned up a few times. The chain has TRBV9 and TRBJ2-7; maybe TRBD1 (6 bases). Between the trimmed V and J ends, which lost 4 bases and 2 bases, there was a span of 13 bases. This CDR3 is built from 14 residues. The germline CDR1 and CDR2 sequences are SGDLS and YYNGEE. Here the CDR3 DNA reads TGTGCCAGCAGCCTTACGGACAGCCCCTACGAGCAGTACTTC. Amino acids: CASSLTDSPYEQYF. Filled out from reference TRBV9 and TRBJ2-7, the complete variable domain reads DSGVTQTPKHLITATGQRVTLRCSPRSGDLSVYWYQQSLDQGLQFLIQYYNGEERAKGNILERFSAQQFPDLHSELNLSSLELGDSALYFCASSLTDSPYEQYFGPGTRLTVT.

This clone appeared once. The chain employs TRBV27 and TRBJ1-5; 7 nucleotides agree with TRBD1. After removal of 4 bases from V and 7 bases from J, the junction contained 7 bases not matched to a gene. CDR1 and CDR2 from the germline V gene are MNHEY and SMNVEV (reference sequence). The CDR3 contains 14 residues. The CDR3 DNA sequence: TGTGCCAGCAGTTCACTACAGGGGACGCAGCCCCAGCATTTT. This encodes CASSSLQGTQPQHF.

The chain is built from TRBV5-1 and TRBJ2-1; 8 bases fit TRBD2. CDR3 length: 16 residues. Germline values: CDR1 SGHRS, CDR2 YFSETQ. Trimming took 0 bases from V and 7 from J; bases not matched to a gene: 9. DNA for the CDR3: TGCGCCAGCAGCTTGGGTAGCGGGGTCCGGGGAAATGAGCAGTTCTTC. Translation: CASSLGSGVRGNEQFF.

As concerns this clone: An end of the junction does not agree with germline; a read error may underlie this. The genes are TRBV4-2 and TRBJ2-7; 14 positions agree with TRBD2. Looked up from germline, CDR1 is LGHNA and CDR2 is YNFKEQ. The CDR3 has 19 residues. DNA for the CDR3: TGTGCCAGCAGGCAAGTTCAAGGGGGGACTAGCGGGGGTCCCTACGAGCAGTACTTC. It translates to CASRQVQGGTSGGPYEQYF.

V is TRBV7-8 and J is TRBJ2-2; the D gene is possibly TRBD1 (5 bases). This CDR3 spans 15 amino acids. Trimming took off 0 bases at V and 4 bases at J, with 9 bases between the two ends. The germline gives CDR1 SGHVS, CDR2 FQNEAQ. The chain's CDR3 is CASSLADRVTGELFF. In DNA, the CDR3 is TGTGCCAGCAGCTTAGCCGACAGAGTCACCGGGGAGCTGTTTTTT.

This chain joins TRBV19 and TRBJ2-6; 8 bases map to TRBD1. This CDR3 contains 15 residues. V lost 10 bases to trimming and J lost 4 bases; unmatched junction nucleotides: 9. CDR1 is LNHDA and CDR2 is SQIVND in the germline V gene (reference sequence). CDR3 nucleotides: TGTGCCACTGGGGACAGGTCCTGGGGGGCCAACGTCCTGACTTTC. The encoded protein is CATGDRSWGANVLTF. The full variable domain, its missing parts supplied by reference TRBV19 and TRBJ2-6, is DGGITQSPKYLFRKEGQNVTLSCEQNLNHDAMYWYRQDPGQGLRLIYYSQIVNDFQKGDIAEGYSVSREKKESFPLTVTSAQKNPTAFYLCATGDRSWGANVLTFGAGSRLTVL.

A single count supports this clone. The chain carries TRBV19 and TRBJ1-6; D is uncertain. The CDR3 extends over 15 amino acids. V dropped 8 bases and J dropped 8 bases, with 19 bases sitting between them. The germline V gene has CDR1 LNHDA and CDR2 SQIVND (reference sequence). CDR3 amino acids: CASRSISRGDSPLHF. CDR3 in DNA: TGTGCCAGTCGATCCATCTCCCGGGGAGATTCACCCCTCCACTTT.

This chain links TRBV11-2 with TRBJ1-1; 9 nucleotides align to TRBD1. The length of the CDR3 is 17 residues. CDR1 SGHAT and CDR2 FQNNGV come from the germline V gene. Trimming cost V 5 bases and J 5 bases; bases outside gene matches: 15. The CDR3 nucleotides read TGTGCCAGCAGCCCGTCGGGACAGGGTCCCATGGGGACTGAAGCTTTCTTT. Protein: CASSPSGQGPMGTEAFF.

The chain links TRBV5-6 to TRBJ2-7, with D possibly TRBD2 on 6 matching bases. The CDR3 has 13 residues. CDR1 SGHDT and CDR2 YYEEEE come from the germline V gene. V dropped 3 bases and J dropped 3 bases, with 10 bases sitting between them. DNA of the CDR3: TGTGCCAGCAGCTCTGGCGGGGACTACGAGCAGTACTTC. Protein sequence: CASSSGGDYEQYF.

In DNA, the CDR3 is TGTGCCAGTAGTATAAACAGGGAAACCTACGAGCAGTACTTC. Translation: CASSINRETYEQYF. The genes are TRBV19 and TRBJ2-7; TRBD1 is a possible D gene (6 bases). Trimming pared 2 bases from V and 2 bases from J, leaving 10 bases between. The germline V gene encodes CDR1 LNHDA and CDR2 SQIVND (reference sequence). There are 14 residues in the CDR3. Filled out from reference TRBV19 and TRBJ2-7, the complete variable domain reads DGGITQSPKYLFRKEGQNVTLSCEQNLNHDAMYWYRQDPGQGLRLIYYSQIVNDFQKGDIAEGYSVSREKKESFPLTVTSAQKNPTAFYLCASSINRETYEQYFGPGTRLTVT.

V is TRBV5-1 and J is TRBJ2-3, with D maybe TRBD2 (5 bases). V was shortened by 0 bases and J by 2 bases, with 10 bases between the two germline ends. There are 15 residues in the CDR3. Germline CDR1 SGHRS, CDR2 YFSETQ. The CDR3 here is CASSLVRVPTDTQYF. In nucleotides, the CDR3 is TGCGCCAGCAGCTTGGTGAGGGTCCCCACAGATACGCAGTATTTT.

The CDR3 nucleotides are TGTGCTAGTGGCCCACTAGCGGGGGGTGAGCAGTTCTTC. Amino acids: CASGPLAGGEQFF. This chain connects TRBV12-5 to TRBJ2-1, with TRBD2 identical over 12 bases. Germline CDR1 is LGHNT and CDR2 is FRNRAP. After removal of 6 bases from V and 9 bases from J, the junction contained 3 bases not matched to a gene. This CDR3 region has 13 residues.

This chain connects TRBV19 to TRBJ1-6; D call uncertain. This CDR3 region has 15 residues. CDR1 and CDR2 from the germline V gene are LNHDA and SQIVND (reference sequence). Trimming shortened V by 8 bases and J by 0 bases, and 11 bases separated the two germline ends. In nucleotides, the CDR3 is TGTGCCAGTCAAAGGAGTGGCTCCTATAATTCACCCCTCCACTTT. It yields the protein CASQRSGSYNSPLHF.

J is TRBJ1-2 and V is TRBV5-4, with 7 bases identical to TRBD1. Germline trimming cut 4 bases from V and 7 bases from J; bases unmatched to any gene: 16. CDR1 and CDR2 (germline): SGHNT, YYREEE (reference sequence). CDR3 length equals 16 residues. The CDR3 loop is CASSTPGSQGVFGYTF. The CDR3 coding sequence is TGTGCCAGCAGCACCCCCGGGTCGCAGGGGGTATTTGGCTACACCTTC.